The 13 T cell receptor beta chains reported below all come from one sample, sequenced in a study of T cells in tuberculosis. Indicated time point: new active TB diagnosis, blood taken before or within 7 days of starting treatment. Profiling relied on immunoSEQ multiplex PCR, and the TCRdb table lists in-frame clones only, not all of them. The table lists about 22,000 clones, around 85% of them singletons. The sample was PBMCs, taken at tuberculosis diagnosis. The receptors come from an adult with tuberculosis.

The rearrangement uses TRBV5-4 and TRBJ1-1; D gene unclear. Germline CDR1 is SGHNT and CDR2 is YYREEE (reference sequence). There are 13 residues in the CDR3. Between the trimmed V and J ends, which lost 0 bases and 4 bases, there was a span of 7 bases. CDR3 region: CASSLVRSTEAFF. The CDR3 DNA reads TGTGCCAGCAGCTTGGTACGCAGCACTGAAGCTTTCTTT.

The V call is TRBV7-2, the J call TRBJ1-5; 7 nucleotides match TRBD1. The V segment lost 5 bases and the J segment 5 bases; nucleotides outside the gene matches: 9. Germline-derived CDR1 and CDR2 are SGHTA and FQGNSA. CDR3 size: 15 residues. Here the CDR3 DNA reads TGTGCCAGCAGCCCCGATAGGGGGCTCGATCAGCCCCAGCATTTT. Translating it yields CASSPDRGLDQPQHF. The full variable domain, in which reference TRBV7-2 and TRBJ1-5 provide the parts outside the CDR3, is GAGVSQSPSNKVTEKGKDVELRCDPISGHTALYWYRQSLGQGLEFLIYFQGNSAPDKSGLPSDRFSAERTGGSVSTLTIQRTQQEDSAVYLCASSPDRGLDQPQHFGDGTRLSIL.

V usage is TRBV10-3 and J usage is TRBJ2-5; 8 bases fit TRBD2. The germline CDR1 and CDR2 sequences are ENHRY and SYGVKD. The V and J ends lost 0 bases and 6 bases, in that order; junction bases with no gene match: 12. The CDR3 has 17 amino acids. The CDR3, as DNA: TGTGCCATCAGTGAGTCCGGTTACCCCGGGGGGGGAAAGACCCAGTACTTC. Its protein is CAISESGYPGGGKTQYF.

The genes are TRBV19 and TRBJ1-5, with D unclear. This CDR3 is built from 13 residues. The germline gives CDR1 LNHDA, CDR2 SQIVND (reference sequence). The germline V and J ends were trimmed by 6 bases and 3 bases, with 9 bases remaining between them. The CDR3 spells CASRRESNQPQHF. CDR3 nucleotides: TGTGCCAGTAGGAGGGAGTCCAATCAGCCCCAGCATTTT.

The chain employs TRBV7-9 and TRBJ2-3; 10 bases map to TRBD2. Germline CDR1 is SEHNR and CDR2 is FQNEAQ (reference sequence). The CDR3 is made up of 15 amino acids. J was trimmed by 5 bases and V by 3 bases; bases with no gene match: 5. The CDR3 DNA sequence: TGTGCCAGCAGCTTCAGCGGGAGGGCCGGAGATACGCAGTATTTT. Translated, it gives CASSFSGRAGDTQYF.

The sample holds one count of this clone. This chain uses TRBV15 with TRBJ2-3, with TRBD2 matching over 7 bases. The J segment lost 0 bases and the V segment lost 2 bases, leaving 2 bases of the junction unmatched. Germline V gene lookup returns CDR1 LNHNV and CDR2 YYDKDF (reference sequence). The CDR3 runs to 15 residues. CDR3 in DNA: TGTGCCACCAGCAGATCGCGGGGGAGCACAGATACGCAGTATTTT. It encodes CATSRSRGSTDTQYF.

The V call is TRBV5-4, the J call TRBJ2-3; D gene uncertain. The CDR3 is made up of 14 amino acids. V shed 4 bases and J shed 5 bases, with 14 bases lying between them. Looked up from germline, CDR1 is SGHNT and CDR2 is YYREEE (reference sequence). CDR3 residues: CASSPRVRRDTQYF. For the CDR3, the DNA is TGTGCCAGCAGCCCCCGAGTAAGGAGAGATACGCAGTATTTT.

This clone was detected only once. The CDR3 region is CASSPQGRGFYEQYF. In DNA form, the CDR3 reads TGTGCCAGCAGCCCCCAAGGGCGGGGGTTTTACGAGCAGTACTTC. This chain links TRBV11-2 with TRBJ2-5; 7 bases align to TRBD2. The J call may be faulty, since TRBJ2-7 better matches the DNA end. Germline loops: CDR1 SGHAT, CDR2 FQNNGV. The CDR3 extends over 15 amino acids.

The CDR3, as DNA: TGTGCCAGCAGCTCGATTGGGACAGAAGAGACCCAGTACTTC. This gives the protein CASSSIGTEETQYF. The chain has TRBV5-4 and TRBJ2-5; TRBD1 aligns across 7 bases. Germline assignment: CDR1 SGHNT and CDR2 YYREEE (reference sequence). Trimming at V came to 3 bases and at J to 3 bases, leaving 5 bases not matched to a gene. CDR3 length: 14 residues.

The chain carries TRBV7-2 and TRBJ2-4; 13 bases map to TRBD2. The CDR3 length is 16 residues. Germline V gene sequence: CDR1 SGHTA, CDR2 FQGNSA. V dropped 3 bases and J dropped 9; count of bases not matched to a gene: 8. The CDR3 reads CASSFTSGGASVIQYF. The CDR3 DNA is TGTGCCAGCAGCTTCACTAGCGGGGGGGCTAGTGTCATTCAGTACTTC.

The V call is TRBV7-3, the J call TRBJ2-1; 10 positions match TRBD2. Germline V gives CDR1 SGHTA, CDR2 FQGTGA. This CDR3 comprises 16 residues. J was trimmed by 1 base and V by 5 bases; bases with no gene match: 5. Here the CDR3 DNA reads TGTGCCAGCAGCCCGGGACTAGCGTCTTCCTACAATGAGCAGTTCTTC. As protein: CASSPGLASSYNEQFF. Drawing the rest from reference TRBV7-3 and TRBJ2-1, the complete variable domain is GAGVSQTPSNKVTEKGKYVELRCDPISGHTALYWYRQSLGQGPEFLIYFQGTGAADDSGLPNDRFFAVRPEGSVSTLKIQRTERGDSAVYLCASSPGLASSYNEQFFGPGTRLTVL.

The J gene is TRBJ2-3, the V gene TRBV6-6; D is possibly TRBD2 (6 bases). The ends were cut back, 5 bases at V and 1 base at J, with 16 bases in the middle. The CDR3 runs 16 residues. In germline, CDR1 is MNHNY, CDR2 SVGAGI (reference sequence). The CDR3 nucleotides read TGTGCCAGCAGTCGAAGGACTACCGATGGCACAGATACGCAGTATTTT. Translation gives CASSRRTTDGTDTQYF.

This clone is deemed large. The rearrangement joins TRBV15 to TRBJ1-5, with 8 bases that match TRBD1. CDR3 length equals 15 residues. CDR1 and CDR2 from the germline V gene are LNHNV and YYDKDF (reference sequence). Trimming cost V 6 bases and J 6 bases; bases outside gene matches: 10. Here the CDR3 reads CATRTEPQGAQPQHF. As DNA, the CDR3 is TGTGCCACCAGAACAGAGCCGCAGGGGGCTCAGCCCCAGCATTTT. Full variable domain (missing parts from reference TRBV15 and TRBJ1-5): DAMVIQNPRYQVTQFGKPVTLSCSQTLNHNVMYWYQQKSSQAPKLLFHYYDKDFNNEADTPDNFQSRRPNTSFCFLDIRSPGLGDTAMYLCATRTEPQGAQPQHFGDGTRLSIL.